These 22 T cell receptor beta chains were sequenced from one sample in a study of T-cell memory formation after mild COVID-19. TCRdb re-called the 5' RACE reads with MiXCR, one entry per CDR3 protein. The table lists hundreds of thousands of distinct CDR3 sequences, around a quarter of them singletons. Sequenced: PBMCs or a T cell subset sorted from them (not recorded which). The receptor source for this set is an adult woman who had mild COVID-19 (a few samples of this study predate the infection). Cell type and time point are not known.

CDR3 nucleotides: TGTGCCAGCAAACGTCCGGACTCAATGGGGGGCAATGAGCAGTTCTTC. Its translation is CASKRPDSMGGNEQFF. The chain couples TRBV6-5 to TRBJ2-1, with D possibly matching TRBD2 (6 bases). The CDR3 has 16 residues. The V end lost 7 bases, the J end lost 6 bases, and 22 bases lay between the germline ends. CDR1 and CDR2 from the germline V gene are MNHEY and SVGAGI.

This clonotype was counted between two and nine times. CDR3 bases: TGTGCCAGCAGCTTAGCGACAGGGAGGCAAGAGACCCAGTACTTC. This translates into CASSLATGRQETQYF. V and J are TRBV7-8 and TRBJ2-5; TRBD1 might be the D (7 bases). The V and J ends lost 0 bases and 2 bases respectively, with 10 bases between them. CDR3 length: 15 residues. Germline CDR1 reads SGHVS; CDR2 reads FQNEAQ.

This chain connects TRBV19 to TRBJ2-1, with TRBD1 identical over 7 bases. There are 13 residues in the CDR3. The V and J ends lost 6 bases and 7 bases, in that order; junction bases with no gene match: 6. CDR1 and CDR2 from the germline V gene are LNHDA and SQIVND (reference sequence). CDR3 residues: CASSWDRRNEQFF. DNA for the CDR3: TGTGCCAGTAGCTGGGACAGAAGGAATGAGCAGTTCTTC.

In its sample, this clonotype was seen a few times. The J gene is TRBJ2-7, the V gene TRBV7-9, with 9 bases matching TRBD2. The CDR3 length is 15 residues. V lost 4 bases to trimming and J lost 6 bases; unmatched junction nucleotides: 10. Germline V gene sequence: CDR1 SEHNR, CDR2 FQNEAQ (reference sequence). Here the CDR3 DNA reads TGTGCCAGCAGCTCGGCAGGGACTAGCTTGCTCGAGCAGTACTTC. This codes for CASSSAGTSLLEQYF.

The V call is TRBV5-1, the J call TRBJ2-1; D is unresolved. V was clipped by 4 bases and J by 8 bases, with 13 bases between them. The germline V gene has CDR1 SGHRS and CDR2 YFSETQ. This CDR3 contains 13 residues. The chain's CDR3 is CASSNRLGDEQFF. DNA for the CDR3: TGCGCCAGCAGCAACCGACTCGGAGATGAGCAGTTCTTC.

V and J are TRBV5-1 and TRBJ1-2; D gene unclear. The germline V and J ends were trimmed by 4 bases and 6 bases, with 13 bases remaining between them. The CDR3 is 13 amino acids. The germline V gene encodes CDR1 SGHRS and CDR2 YFSETQ. CDR3: CASSPHGANGYTF. CDR3 coding DNA: TGCGCCAGCAGCCCCCACGGTGCAAATGGCTACACCTTC.

This clonotype was picked up a small number of times. This sequence joins TRBV4-1 and TRBJ1-1; TRBD1 might be the D (5 bases). The CDR3 contains 15 residues. Germline V gene sequence: CDR1 MGHRA, CDR2 YSYEKL. V lost 4 bases and J 2 bases, leaving 14 bases between the germline ends. The CDR3 DNA reads as TGCGCCAGCAGCCCTATGGGACGACGAAACACTGAAGCTTTCTTT. It translates to CASSPMGRRNTEAFF.

The chain uses TRBV12-3 or TRBV12-4 and TRBJ1-2, with 8 positions matching TRBD1. This CDR3 is 14 amino acids long. J gave up 4 bases and V 5 bases, and 6 bases lay outside the gene matches. The CDR3 region has the DNA TGTGCCAGCAGTATCGGACAGGGCGGCTATGGCTACACCTTC. Encoded protein: CASSIGQGGYGYTF.

This clonotype has more than one count but fewer than ten. This rearrangement joins TRBV12-3 or TRBV12-4 to TRBJ2-7; D not certain. The V and J ends lost 1 base and 9 bases respectively, with 10 bases between them. The CDR3 extends over 12 amino acids. CDR3 region: CASSLGVPGQYF. The CDR3 nucleotides are TGTGCCAGCAGTTTAGGGGTCCCCGGGCAGTACTTC.

The chain is built from TRBV4-2 and TRBJ1-2; D is unresolved. The V end lost 1 base, the J end lost 1 base, and 10 bases lay between the germline ends. The CDR3 runs to 15 residues. CDR1 LGHNA and CDR2 YNFKEQ come from the germline V gene. The CDR3 DNA reads as TGTGCCAGCAGCCAAGTCGAAAGGGTTAACTATGGCTACACCTTC. This translates into CASSQVERVNYGYTF.

The chain links TRBV18 to TRBJ2-5; D uncertain. This CDR3 spans 13 amino acids. Germline V gives CDR1 KGHSH, CDR2 LQKENI. V lost 0 bases and J lost 3, with 5 bases in between. CDR3 in amino acids: CASSPPVKETQYF. The CDR3 DNA follows: TGTGCCAGCTCACCACCGGTCAAAGAGACCCAGTACTTC.

The V and J genes are TRBV12-3 or TRBV12-4 and TRBJ2-2; a weak D match, TRBD2 (5 bases). This CDR3 is 12 amino acids long. V lost 4 bases to trimming and J lost 9 bases, with 9 bases between them. The CDR3 DNA follows: TGTGCCAGCAGTTCGGGGTCGAGGGAGCTGTTTTTT. This sequence encodes CASSSGSRELFF.

This chain connects TRBV12-3 or TRBV12-4 to TRBJ2-7; 7 bases fit TRBD2. The CDR3 loop spans 14 amino acids. The junction had 10 bases not matched to a gene; V was cut back by 8 bases and J by 3 bases. The CDR3 DNA reads TGTGCCAGCGGGTCCCGGGGGGTAAACTACGAGCAGTACTTC. Translated, it gives CASGSRGVNYEQYF.

This chain connects TRBV30 to TRBJ2-1, with TRBD2 matching 10 bases. J was trimmed by 5 bases and V by 3 bases; bases with no gene match: 4. Germline CDR1 and CDR2: GTSNPN and SVGIG (reference sequence). The CDR3 extends over 14 amino acids. CDR3 nucleotides: TGTGCCTGGAGGTGGACTAGCGGAAACAATGAGCAGTTCTTC. It yields the protein CAWRWTSGNNEQFF. Drawing the rest from reference TRBV30 and TRBJ2-1, the complete variable domain is SQTIHQWPATLVQPVGSPLSLECTVEGTSNPNLYWYRQAAGRGLQLLFYSVGIGQISSEVPQNLSASRPQDRQFILSSKKLLLSDSGFYLCAWRWTSGNNEQFFGPGTRLTVL.

The rearrangement joins TRBV27 to TRBJ2-4; possibly TRBD2 for D (6 bases). Germline V gene data show CDR1 as MNHEY and CDR2 as SMNVEV (reference sequence). This CDR3 has 12 residues. V dropped 6 bases and J dropped 11 bases, with 14 bases sitting between them. The CDR3 sequence: CASRGDSGVQYF. CDR3 nucleotide sequence: TGTGCCAGCAGGGGGGACTCGGGTGTTCAGTACTTC.

J is TRBJ1-6 and V is TRBV4-1; a possible D gene is TRBD1 (5 bases). The CDR3 runs to 17 residues. CDR1 and CDR2 from the germline V gene are MGHRA and YSYEKL. The ends were cut back, 4 bases at V and 9 bases at J, with 22 bases in the middle. The DNA of the CDR3 is TGCGCCAGCAGCCTCATACTCACAGGACCCGCAGGTTCACCCCTCCACTTT. This encodes CASSLILTGPAGSPLHF.

The J gene is TRBJ2-5, the V gene TRBV4-2, with 8 bases lining up with TRBD2. The CDR3 consists of 15 residues. Germline values: CDR1 LGHNA, CDR2 YNFKEQ. V was pared by 2 bases and J by 5 bases, with 7 bases of the junction left unmatched. CDR3 region: CASSQRSGGLETQYF. Here the CDR3 DNA reads TGTGCCAGCAGCCAACGTTCGGGAGGGCTGGAGACCCAGTACTTC.

This clonotype has more than one count but fewer than ten. The CDR3 loop is CASSLGADGTYEQYF. In DNA, the CDR3 is TGTGCCAGCAGCTTAGGGGCGGACGGTACCTACGAGCAGTACTTC. This chain joins TRBV7-9 and TRBJ2-7; D uncertain. Germline V gene data show CDR1 as SEHNR and CDR2 as FQNEAQ (reference sequence). The CDR3 length is 15 residues. The ends were cut back, 1 base at V and 2 bases at J, with 12 bases in the middle.

The chain links TRBV5-1 to TRBJ1-1; D is uncertain. Germline loops: CDR1 SGHRS, CDR2 YFSETQ. This CDR3 is built from 14 residues. Trimming cost V 0 bases and J 1 base, with 7 bases left between them. The CDR3 here is CASSLAYGNTEAFF. The CDR3 region has the DNA TGCGCCAGCAGCTTGGCCTACGGGAACACTGAAGCTTTCTTT.

This clonotype was picked up a small number of times. V is TRBV6-5 and J is TRBJ2-3; TRBD2 agrees at 9 bases. Germline assignment: CDR1 MNHEY and CDR2 SVGAGI. The CDR3 has 16 residues. Trimming at V came to 1 base and at J to 4 bases, leaving 6 bases not matched to a gene. As DNA, the CDR3 is TGTGCCAGCAGTTACTTTGGCGGGGGGGCCTCAGATACGCAGTATTTT. It specifies CASSYFGGGASDTQYF.

This clonotype was counted only a few times. The J gene is TRBJ1-2, the V gene TRBV7-2; 10 nucleotides line up with TRBD1. This CDR3 is 16 amino acids long. V shed 6 bases, J shed 0 bases, and the junction held 7 bases outside the gene matches. CDR1 and CDR2 (germline): SGHTA, FQGNSA. In DNA form, the CDR3 reads TGTGCCAGCAGGCCGGGACAGGGGTCCTCTAACTATGGCTACACCTTC. Amino acid sequence: CASRPGQGSSNYGYTF.

The chain combines TRBV20-1 with TRBJ2-4, with D perhaps matching TRBD1 (5 bases). V lost 7 bases and J lost 6, with 13 bases in between. Germline lookup yields CDR1 DFQATT and CDR2 SNEGSKA (reference sequence). The length of the CDR3 is 12 residues. CDR3 sequence reads: CSGLGRLNIQYF. The CDR3 bases are TGCAGTGGCCTGGGGCGATTAAACATTCAGTACTTC.